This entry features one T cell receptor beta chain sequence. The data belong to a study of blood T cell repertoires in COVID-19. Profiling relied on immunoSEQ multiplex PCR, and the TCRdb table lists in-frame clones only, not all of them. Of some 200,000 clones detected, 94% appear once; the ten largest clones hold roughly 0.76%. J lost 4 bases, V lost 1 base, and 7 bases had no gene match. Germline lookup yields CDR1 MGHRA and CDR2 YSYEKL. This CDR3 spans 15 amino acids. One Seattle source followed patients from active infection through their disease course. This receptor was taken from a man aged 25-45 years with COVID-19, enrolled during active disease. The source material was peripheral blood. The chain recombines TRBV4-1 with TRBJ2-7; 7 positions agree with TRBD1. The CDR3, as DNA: TGCGCCAGCAGCCAAGTGGGACAGAGGAAGTACGAGCAGTACTTC. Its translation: CASSQVGQRKYEQYF.